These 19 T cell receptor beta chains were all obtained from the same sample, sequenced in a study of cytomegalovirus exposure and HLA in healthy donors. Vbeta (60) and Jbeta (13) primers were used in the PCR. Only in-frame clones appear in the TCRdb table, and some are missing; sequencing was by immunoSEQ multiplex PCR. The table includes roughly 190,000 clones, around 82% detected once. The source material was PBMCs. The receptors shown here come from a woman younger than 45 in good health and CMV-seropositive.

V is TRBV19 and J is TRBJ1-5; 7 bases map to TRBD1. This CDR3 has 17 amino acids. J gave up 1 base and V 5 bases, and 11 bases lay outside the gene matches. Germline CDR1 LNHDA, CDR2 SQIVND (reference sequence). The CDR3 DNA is TGTGCCAGTAGTTTTTCGGGAGGGGGCAGAAGCAATCAGCCCCAGCATTTT. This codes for CASSFSGGGRSNQPQHF.

The CDR3 DNA reads as TGTGCCAGCAGCTTAGCGGGCGGGGATGAGCAGTTCTTC. Its translation: CASSLAGGDEQFF. The chain is built from TRBV11-2 and TRBJ2-1; TRBD2 is a possible D gene (6 bases). This CDR3 contains 13 residues. The V end was cut by 1 base, the J end by 8 bases, with 9 bases between. The germline V gene encodes CDR1 SGHAT and CDR2 FQNNGV.

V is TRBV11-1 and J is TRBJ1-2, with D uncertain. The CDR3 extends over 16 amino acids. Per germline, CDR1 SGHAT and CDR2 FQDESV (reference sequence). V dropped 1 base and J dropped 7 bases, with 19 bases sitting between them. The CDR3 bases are TGTGCCAGCAGCTTAGTAGGTGGTGCACAGAATGGTGGCTACACCTTC. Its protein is CASSLVGGAQNGGYTF.

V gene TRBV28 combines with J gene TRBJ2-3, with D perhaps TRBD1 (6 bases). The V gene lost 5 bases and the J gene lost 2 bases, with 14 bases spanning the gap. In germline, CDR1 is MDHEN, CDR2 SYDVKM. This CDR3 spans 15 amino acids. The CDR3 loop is CASSPRTEYTDTQYF. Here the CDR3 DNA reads TGTGCCAGCAGTCCCCGGACAGAATACACAGATACGCAGTATTTT.

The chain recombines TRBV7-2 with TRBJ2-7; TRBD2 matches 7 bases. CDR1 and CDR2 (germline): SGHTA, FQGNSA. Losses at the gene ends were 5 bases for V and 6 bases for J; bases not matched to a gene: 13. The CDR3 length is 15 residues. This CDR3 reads CASSQTLAGVVEQYF. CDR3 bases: TGTGCCAGCAGCCAAACTCTCGCGGGAGTGGTCGAGCAGTACTTC.

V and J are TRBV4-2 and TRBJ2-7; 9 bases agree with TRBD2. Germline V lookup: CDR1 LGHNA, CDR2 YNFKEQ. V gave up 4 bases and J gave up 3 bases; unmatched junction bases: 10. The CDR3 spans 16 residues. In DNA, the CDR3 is TGTGCCAGCAGCCCCATCCGACTAGCGGCCAGCTACGAGCAGTACTTC. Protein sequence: CASSPIRLAASYEQYF.

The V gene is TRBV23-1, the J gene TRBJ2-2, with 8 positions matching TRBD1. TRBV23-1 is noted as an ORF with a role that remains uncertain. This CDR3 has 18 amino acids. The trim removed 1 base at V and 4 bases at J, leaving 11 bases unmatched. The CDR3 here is CASSQLTGGPLGTGELFF. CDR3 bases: TGCGCCAGCAGTCAATTAACAGGGGGACCCCTGGGCACCGGGGAGCTGTTTTTT.

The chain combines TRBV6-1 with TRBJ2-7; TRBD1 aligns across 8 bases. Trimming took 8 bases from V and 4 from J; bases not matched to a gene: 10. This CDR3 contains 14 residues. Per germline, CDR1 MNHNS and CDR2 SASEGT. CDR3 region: CASVGQGPGYEQYF. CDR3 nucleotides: TGTGCCAGCGTAGGACAGGGCCCCGGATACGAGCAGTACTTC.

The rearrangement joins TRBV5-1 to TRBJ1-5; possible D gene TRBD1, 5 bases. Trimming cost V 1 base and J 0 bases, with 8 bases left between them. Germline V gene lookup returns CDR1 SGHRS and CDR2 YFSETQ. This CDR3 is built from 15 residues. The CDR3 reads CASSLSGNSNQPQHF. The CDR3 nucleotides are TGCGCCAGCAGCTTGTCAGGGAATAGCAATCAGCCCCAGCATTTT.

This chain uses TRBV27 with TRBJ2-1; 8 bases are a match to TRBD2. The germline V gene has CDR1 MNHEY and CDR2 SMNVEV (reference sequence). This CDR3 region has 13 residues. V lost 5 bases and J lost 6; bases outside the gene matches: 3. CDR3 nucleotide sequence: TGTGCCAGCAGTCCCGGACTAGCCAATGAGCAGTTCTTC. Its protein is CASSPGLANEQFF.

The CDR3 reads CSVRGQLMNTEAFF. The CDR3 DNA reads as TGCAGCGTCCGGGGACAGCTAATGAACACTGAAGCTTTCTTT. The V and J genes are TRBV29-1 and TRBJ1-1; TRBD1 matches 7 bases. The length of the CDR3 is 14 residues. V shed 6 bases and J 0 bases; nucleotides not matched to a gene: 7. Germline V gives CDR1 SQVTM, CDR2 ANQGSEA. Supplemented by reference TRBV29-1 and TRBJ1-1, the full variable domain reads SAVISQKPSRDICQRGTSLTIQCQVDSQVTMMFWYRQQPGQSLTLIATANQGSEATYESGFVIDKFPISRPNLTFSTLTVSNMSPEDSSIYLCSVRGQLMNTEAFFGQGTRLTVV.

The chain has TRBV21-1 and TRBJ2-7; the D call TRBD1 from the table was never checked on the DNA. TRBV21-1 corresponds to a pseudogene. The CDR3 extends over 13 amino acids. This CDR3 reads CASRGDRDYEQYF. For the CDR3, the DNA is TGTGCCAGCCGCGGGGACAGGGATTACGAGCAGTACTTC.

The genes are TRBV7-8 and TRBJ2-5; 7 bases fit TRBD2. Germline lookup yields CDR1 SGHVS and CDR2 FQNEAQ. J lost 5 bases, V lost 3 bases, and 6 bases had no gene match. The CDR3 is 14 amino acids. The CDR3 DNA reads TGTGCCAGCAGCTTTCAAGAGGGAGGGGAGACCCAGTACTTC. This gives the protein CASSFQEGGETQYF. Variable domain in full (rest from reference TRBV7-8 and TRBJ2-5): GAGVSQSPRYKVAKRGQDVALRCDPISGHVSLFWYQQALGQGPEFLTYFQNEAQLDKSGLPSDRFFAERPEGSVSTLKIQRTQQEDSAVYLCASSFQEGGETQYFGPGTRLLVL.

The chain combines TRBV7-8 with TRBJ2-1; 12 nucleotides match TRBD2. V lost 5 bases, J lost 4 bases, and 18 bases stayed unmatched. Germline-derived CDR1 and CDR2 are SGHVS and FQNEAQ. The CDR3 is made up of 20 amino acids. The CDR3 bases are TGTGCCAGCAGCCAGCCGGGACTAGCGGGCCTAGGGGACATGTACAATGAGCAGTTCTTC. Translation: CASSQPGLAGLGDMYNEQFF.

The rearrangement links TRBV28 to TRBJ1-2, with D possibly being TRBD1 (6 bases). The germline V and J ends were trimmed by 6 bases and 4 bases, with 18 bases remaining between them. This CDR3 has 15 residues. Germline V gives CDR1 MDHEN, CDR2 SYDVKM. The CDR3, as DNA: TGTGCCAGCAGAGACGACAGGTCAGCCTCCTATGGCTACACCTTC. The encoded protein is CASRDDRSASYGYTF.

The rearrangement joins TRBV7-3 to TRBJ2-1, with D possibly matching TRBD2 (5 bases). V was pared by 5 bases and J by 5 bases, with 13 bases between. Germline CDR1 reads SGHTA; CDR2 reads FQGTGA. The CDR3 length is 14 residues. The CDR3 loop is CASSVRGMDNEQFF. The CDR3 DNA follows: TGTGCCAGCAGCGTCCGGGGAATGGACAATGAGCAGTTCTTC.

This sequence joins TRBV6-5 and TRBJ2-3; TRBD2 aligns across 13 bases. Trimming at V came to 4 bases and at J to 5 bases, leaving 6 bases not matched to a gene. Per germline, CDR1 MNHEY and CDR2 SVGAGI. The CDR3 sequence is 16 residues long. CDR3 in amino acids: CASSSTSGGWLDTQYF. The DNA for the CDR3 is TGTGCCAGCAGTTCGACTAGCGGGGGGTGGCTAGATACGCAGTATTTT.

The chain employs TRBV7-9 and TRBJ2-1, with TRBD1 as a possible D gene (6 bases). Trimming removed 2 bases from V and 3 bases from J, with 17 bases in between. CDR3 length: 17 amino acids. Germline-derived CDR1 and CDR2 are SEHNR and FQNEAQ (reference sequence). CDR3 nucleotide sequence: TGTGCCAGCAGCTTAAGGTCTGGGGGCGAACTCTACAATGAGCAGTTCTTC. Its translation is CASSLRSGGELYNEQFF.

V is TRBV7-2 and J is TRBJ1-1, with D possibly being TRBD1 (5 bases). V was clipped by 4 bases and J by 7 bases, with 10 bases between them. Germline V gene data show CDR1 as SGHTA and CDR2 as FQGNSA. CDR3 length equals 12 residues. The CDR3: CASSSWGFEAFF. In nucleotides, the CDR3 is TGTGCCAGCAGCTCTTGGGGCTTTGAAGCTTTCTTT.